This TCR beta chain derives from a study of blood T cell repertoires in COVID-19. Study-wide context: The analysed material was cDNA or gDNA that came from T cells, B-cell-depleted T cells, or PBMCs.

Participants were aged about 18 to 90 years, lived in over 20 US areas, and enrolled virtually. Donors were grouped by their self-reported clinical history. This clone has just one count. V was clipped by 6 bases and J by 1 base, with 9 bases between them. Germline CDR1 and CDR2: ENHRY and SYGVKD. This CDR3 spans 13 amino acids. The repertoire was sequenced with immunoSEQ multiplex PCR; TCRdb's copy has only in-frame clones and lacks some. The sample records 200,000 to 300,000 clones, over 75% being singletons. Sequenced material: PBMCs or T cells enriched from blood (not recorded which). V gene TRBV10-3 combines with J gene TRBJ1-1, with D perhaps TRBD1 (5 bases). The sequence derives from a woman aged 50 to 60 with acute COVID-19. The CDR3 sequence: CAISWGGNTEAFF. CDR3 nucleotides: TGTGCCATCAGCTGGGGGGGGAACACTGAAGCTTTCTTT.